The present T cell receptor beta chain was sequenced within a study of low-dose radiotherapy and immunotherapy resistance in tumors. This clonotype was found many times. The CDR3 has 16 residues. CDR1 and CDR2 from the germline V gene are SEHNR and FQNEAQ (reference sequence). V gave up 2 bases and J gave up 1 base, with 13 bases separating them. Regarding time point: before trial treatment. Treatment combined nivolumab, ipilimumab, aspirin, low-dose cyclophosphamide and low-dose radiotherapy in a dose-escalation trial. All eligible patients presented with advanced solid tumors that contained no tumor-infiltrating lymphocytes. Priming of first-strand cDNA relied on TRAV- and TRBV-specific primers (covering alpha and beta chains). The authors amplified TCRs for about 20 PCR cycles with a constant-region primer and a V-primer adapter. TCRdb re-called the reads through MiXCR, storing one row per CDR3 protein. The table has 65,000 to 95,000 distinct CDR3 sequences, about 19% seen once; the top ten hold about 5.9%.

The TCR comes from a male donor with prostate cancer. Source: PBMCs, taken before treatment. The V gene is TRBV7-9, the J gene TRBJ2-3; D gene ambiguous. DNA for the CDR3: TGTGCCAGCAGCTTACTCACGGGCTATCGCACAGATACGCAGTATTTT. Its protein is CASSLLTGYRTDTQYF.